The T cell receptor (beta chain) under discussion was sequenced for a study of beta chain features in type 1 diabetes. Points from the study as a whole: PCR might favor shorter templates, but any such skew would affect patients and controls equally. Type 1 diabetes patients had fewer VDJ junction insertions and more deletions.

Every isolated RNA sample was fully reverse transcribed, so sequencing captured expressed TCRB transcripts. The method was immunoSEQ multiplex PCR; TCRdb's version includes in-frame clones alone and lacks a portion of them. The data show a few hundred thousand clones, approximately 15% seen once. CDR1 and CDR2 from the germline V gene are GTSNPN and SVGIG (reference sequence). This CDR3 region has 15 residues. Germline trimming cut 3 bases from V and 7 bases from J; bases unmatched to any gene: 8. Cell sorting via CD45RO/CCR7/CD25/CD127/CD95/CD27 was performed to obtain CD4+ naive, central memory, regulatory and stem cell-like memory cells. With respect to this clone: The target antigen is unknown.

Sequenced input: naive CD4+ T cells from blood. The receptor was derived from a woman between 18 and 30 years old in good health. The J gene is TRBJ2-2, the V gene TRBV30, with 10 bases lining up with TRBD2. CDR3 region: CAWRGTGLAVGELFF. CDR3 coding DNA: TGTGCCTGGAGAGGGACCGGACTAGCGGTCGGGGAGCTGTTTTTT. Variable domain in full (rest from reference TRBV30 and TRBJ2-2): SQTIHQWPATLVQPVGSPLSLECTVEGTSNPNLYWYRQAAGRGLQLLFYSVGIGQISSEVPQNLSASRPQDRQFILSSKKLLLSDSGFYLCAWRGTGLAVGELFFGEGSRLTVL.